Below are 27 T cell receptor beta chains sequenced from a single sample in a study of cytomegalovirus exposure and HLA in healthy donors. 60 Vbeta and 13 Jbeta primers were used in PCR. The protocol was immunoSEQ multiplex PCR, while the TCRdb copy is restricted to in-frame clones and leaves out a portion. The table lists 90,000 to 140,000 clones, over 80% of them singletons, with roughly 6% in the top ten. Sequencing used PBMCs. These receptors were taken from a man younger than 35 in good health and CMV-seronegative.

The chain employs TRBV7-2 and TRBJ1-1; tentatively, D is TRBD1 (5 bases). The V end was cut by 5 bases, the J end by 3 bases, with 16 bases between. CDR3 length equals 15 residues. Germline lookup yields CDR1 SGHTA and CDR2 FQGNSA. CDR3 nucleotides: TGTGCCAGCAGCCAAAGTCGAGGAGGGGACACTGAAGCTTTCTTT. Its translation: CASSQSRGGDTEAFF.

The chain is built from TRBV9 and TRBJ1-1, with 9 bases matching TRBD1. Germline CDR1 and CDR2: SGDLS and YYNGEE. Germline trimming cut 4 bases from V and 2 bases from J; bases unmatched to any gene: 6. This CDR3 spans 15 amino acids. The CDR3 is CASSPRTGANTEAFF. The DNA for the CDR3 is TGTGCCAGCAGCCCCCGGACAGGGGCAAACACTGAAGCTTTCTTT. The entire variable domain, with the rest obtained from reference TRBV9 and TRBJ1-1, is as follows: DSGVTQTPKHLITATGQRVTLRCSPRSGDLSVYWYQQSLDQGLQFLIQYYNGEERAKGNILERFSAQQFPDLHSELNLSSLELGDSALYFCASSPRTGANTEAFFGQGTRLTVV.

In its sample, this clone was seen once. The rearrangement joins TRBV18 to TRBJ2-7; 11 positions agree with TRBD2. The V gene's germline CDR1 is KGHSH and CDR2 LQKENI. The CDR3 has 15 amino acids. V was pared by 2 bases and J by 3 bases, with 3 bases of the junction left unmatched. CDR3 sequence: CASSPGTSGVYEQYF. The DNA for the CDR3 is TGTGCCAGCTCACCAGGGACTAGCGGAGTCTACGAGCAGTACTTC.

The rearrangement uses TRBV7-8 and TRBJ1-1; the D is unclear. The CDR3 contains 13 residues. Germline V CDR1 and CDR2: SGHVS, FQNEAQ. V shed 2 bases and J shed 12 bases, with 16 bases lying between them. CDR3 in amino acids: CASSLNLRGLSFF. DNA of the CDR3: TGTGCCAGCAGCTTAAATCTGAGAGGGCTGTCTTTCTTT.

The chain couples TRBV7-9 to TRBJ2-1; TRBD2 matches at 9 bases. Looked up from germline, CDR1 is SEHNR and CDR2 is FQNEAQ (reference sequence). This CDR3 comprises 19 residues. V lost 3 bases, J lost 0 bases, and 12 bases stayed unmatched. The CDR3 here is CASSFIGGWTSASYNEQFF. The CDR3 DNA is TGTGCCAGCAGCTTTATCGGGGGTTGGACTAGCGCCTCCTACAATGAGCAGTTCTTC.

The chain links TRBV7-9 to TRBJ2-3; TRBD2 matches at 14 bases. The CDR3 covers 17 residues. The V and J ends lost 0 bases and 5 bases, in that order; junction bases with no gene match: 4. Germline V gene lookup returns CDR1 SEHNR and CDR2 FQNEAQ (reference sequence). CDR3 nucleotide sequence: TGTGCCAGCAGCTTAGCAGGACTAGCGGGAGGTGGAGATACGCAGTATTTT. Protein sequence: CASSLAGLAGGGDTQYF.

The chain employs TRBV6-6 and TRBJ1-2, with 8 positions matching TRBD1. This CDR3 is built from 12 residues. V shed 11 bases and J 6 bases; nucleotides not matched to a gene: 8. The germline V gene has CDR1 MNHNY and CDR2 SVGAGI (reference sequence). The CDR3 DNA reads as TGTGCCCACAGGACAGGGACCCATGGCTACACCTTC. This codes for CAHRTGTHGYTF.

In this sample, this clone turned up a few times. The J gene is TRBJ1-6, the V gene TRBV19, with 7 nucleotides matching TRBD1. This CDR3 has 15 residues. CDR1 LNHDA and CDR2 SQIVND come from the germline V gene (reference sequence). V dropped 3 bases and J dropped 7; count of bases not matched to a gene: 6. The CDR3 sequence is CASSIKGQQNSPLHF. CDR3 nucleotides: TGTGCCAGTAGTATTAAGGGACAGCAAAATTCACCCCTCCACTTT.

The chain has TRBV6-5 and TRBJ2-7; D remains unclear. There are 14 residues in the CDR3. The V end was cut by 1 base, the J end by 6 bases, with 13 bases between. The germline V gene encodes CDR1 MNHEY and CDR2 SVGAGI. Here the CDR3 reads CASSYWIRYSEQYF. Here the CDR3 DNA reads TGTGCCAGCAGTTACTGGATCAGGTACTCCGAGCAGTACTTC.

The chain joins TRBV27 to TRBJ2-1; D ambiguous. There are 14 residues in the CDR3. CDR1 is MNHEY and CDR2 is SMNVEV in the germline V gene (reference sequence). V lost 4 bases and J lost 2, with 9 bases in between. The CDR3 sequence: CASSSNFPYNEQFF. The CDR3 DNA reads TGTGCCAGCAGTTCCAACTTTCCCTACAATGAGCAGTTCTTC.

In its sample, this clone was seen once. The chain is built from TRBV7-9 and TRBJ2-3; 15 bases map to TRBD2. The CDR3 is made up of 15 amino acids. V dropped 8 bases and J dropped 3; count of bases not matched to a gene: 3. CDR1 is SEHNR, CDR2 FQNEAQ, per germline (reference sequence). CDR3 amino acids: CASRGLAGGTDTQYF. In DNA, the CDR3 is TGTGCCAGCCGCGGACTAGCGGGAGGGACAGATACGCAGTATTTT.

The genes are TRBV27 and TRBJ2-2; 11 bases map to TRBD2. The J segment lost 6 bases and the V segment lost 5 bases, leaving 8 bases of the junction unmatched. Germline CDR1 MNHEY, CDR2 SMNVEV (reference sequence). The CDR3 spans 16 residues. The CDR3 is CASSGVGLAAAGELFF. The CDR3 DNA follows: TGTGCCAGCAGTGGGGTGGGACTAGCGGCCGCCGGGGAGCTGTTTTTT.

In its sample, this clone was seen a few times. CDR3 residues: CASSARSSYEQYF. The DNA of the CDR3 is TGTGCCAGCAGCGCACGGAGCTCCTACGAGCAGTACTTC. This sequence joins TRBV21-1 and TRBJ2-7; TRBD2 reflects the table's D call only, with no check against the DNA. TRBV21-1 represents a pseudogene. This CDR3 has 13 amino acids.

This clone came up once. The V gene is TRBV7-9, the J gene TRBJ1-5; 7 nucleotides align to TRBD1. Trimming removed 5 bases from V and 2 bases from J; junction bases left unmatched: 6. The CDR3 runs 15 residues. Germline V CDR1 and CDR2: SEHNR, FQNEAQ (reference sequence). CDR3 sequence reads: CASSPRGDGNQPQHF. In DNA form, the CDR3 reads TGTGCCAGCAGCCCCAGGGGGGACGGCAATCAGCCCCAGCATTTT.

This sequence joins TRBV18 and TRBJ2-7; possible D gene TRBD1, 6 bases. Germline V CDR1 and CDR2: KGHSH, LQKENI. V was pared by 5 bases and J by 0 bases, with 11 bases between. The CDR3 spans 14 residues. The CDR3 bases are TGTGCCAGCTCAGACAGGTCTAGCTCCTACGAGCAGTACTTC. Its translation: CASSDRSSSYEQYF. Combining the CDR3 with reference TRBV18 and TRBJ2-7 gives the whole variable domain NAGVMQNPRHLVRRRGQEARLRCSPMKGHSHVYWYRQLPEEGLKFMVYLQKENIIDESGMPKERFSAEFPKEGPSILRIQQVVRGDSAAYFCASSDRSSSYEQYFGPGTRLTVT.

This clone appeared a few times. V is TRBV9 and J is TRBJ1-1, with D maybe TRBD1 (5 bases). Germline V CDR1 and CDR2: SGDLS, YYNGEE. There are 15 residues in the CDR3. With 0 bases removed from V and 2 bases from J, the gap between germline ends came to 11 bases. The CDR3 reads CASSVVPGQNTEAFF. DNA of the CDR3: TGTGCCAGCAGCGTAGTCCCTGGACAAAACACTGAAGCTTTCTTT.

This chain joins TRBV18 and TRBJ1-1; 10 bases align to TRBD1. The CDR3 has 16 amino acids. The ends lost 2 bases at V and 1 base at J; junction bases unmatched: 4. The germline CDR1 and CDR2 sequences are KGHSH and LQKENI. The CDR3 nucleotides are TGTGCCAGCTCACCAGGGGGGACAGGGGCGAACACTGAAGCTTTCTTT. Translated: CASSPGGTGANTEAFF.

This chain joins TRBV5-6 and TRBJ1-2; D possibly corresponds to TRBD1 (5 bases). The CDR3 has 17 amino acids. Trimming took 4 bases from V and 3 from J, leaving 22 bases between them. Germline assignment: CDR1 SGHDT and CDR2 YYEEEE. CDR3 DNA: TGTGCCAGCAGCCTGGAGGTGTTGGGGCGTAGAGACTATGGCTACACCTTC. Translation: CASSLEVLGRRDYGYTF.

The V gene is TRBV5-4, the J gene TRBJ2-1, with 7 bases matching TRBD1. This CDR3 is built from 13 residues. Germline values: CDR1 SGHNT, CDR2 YYREEE (reference sequence). V gave up 4 bases and J gave up 8 bases; unmatched junction bases: 6. This CDR3 is CASSVDRFDEQFF. DNA of the CDR3: TGTGCCAGCAGCGTGGACAGGTTCGATGAGCAGTTCTTC.

The V and J genes are TRBV7-2 and TRBJ2-7; 7 nucleotides match TRBD1. This CDR3 is 15 amino acids long. J was trimmed by 1 base and V by 4 bases; bases with no gene match: 7. Looked up from germline, CDR1 is SGHTA and CDR2 is FQGNSA. The CDR3 coding sequence is TGTGCCAGCAGCTACGGACAGGTTGTATCCTACGAGCAGTACTTC. Translation: CASSYGQVVSYEQYF.

A single count supports this clone. The genes are TRBV4-1 and TRBJ2-1; possible D gene TRBD2, 6 bases. The V gene lost 3 bases and the J gene lost 10 bases, with 16 bases spanning the gap. Germline V CDR1 and CDR2: MGHRA, YSYEKL. The CDR3 length is 14 residues. The CDR3 sequence is CASSHVGTAGEQFF. The CDR3 DNA is TGCGCCAGCAGCCATGTCGGGACTGCGGGGGAGCAGTTCTTC.

This chain connects TRBV25-1 to TRBJ2-1; 9 bases map to TRBD2. The CDR3 covers 16 residues. V shed 1 base and J 4 bases; nucleotides not matched to a gene: 5. Germline CDR1 is MGHDK and CDR2 is SYGVNS. The CDR3 spells CASSEFLAGVYNEQFF. As DNA, the CDR3 is TGTGCCAGCAGTGAATTCTTAGCGGGAGTGTACAATGAGCAGTTCTTC.

This clone showed up just a few times. The genes are TRBV6-5 and TRBJ1-4, with 7 positions matching TRBD1. Germline CDR1 is MNHEY and CDR2 is SVGAGI. The ends lost 0 bases at V and 5 bases at J; junction bases unmatched: 6. CDR3 size: 16 residues. CDR3 region: CASSYSRTGWNEKLFF. The CDR3 coding sequence is TGTGCCAGCAGTTACTCTCGGACAGGTTGGAATGAAAAACTGTTTTTT.

This rearrangement joins TRBV13 to TRBJ1-2; 8 nucleotides agree with TRBD1. CDR1 and CDR2 (germline): PRHDT, FYEKMQ (reference sequence). Trimming at V came to 5 bases and at J to 5 bases, leaving 13 bases not matched to a gene. The CDR3 covers 16 residues. The DNA for the CDR3 is TGTGCCAGCAGCCTGTATGGACAGGGCTTGTGGTATGGCTACACCTTC. Translation gives CASSLYGQGLWYGYTF.

This sequence joins TRBV5-5 and TRBJ2-7, with TRBD1 matching over 7 bases. The CDR3 consists of 17 residues. Germline V lookup: CDR1 SGHKS, CDR2 YYEKEE (reference sequence). J was trimmed by 3 bases and V by 7 bases; bases with no gene match: 19. In nucleotides, the CDR3 is TGTGCCAGCTATGGACAGGAGCTTGTCTCGTTCCACTACGAGCAGTACTTC. Amino acids: CASYGQELVSFHYEQYF.

This clone was detected a few times. The chain links TRBV19 to TRBJ1-1, with TRBD1 as a possible D gene (5 bases). V lost 5 bases to trimming and J lost 0 bases, with 13 bases between them. The CDR3 is made up of 15 amino acids. CDR1 and CDR2 (germline): LNHDA, SQIVND (reference sequence). CDR3 in amino acids: CASSPGDRMNTEAFF. The CDR3, as DNA: TGTGCCAGTAGTCCGGGGGACCGGATGAACACTGAAGCTTTCTTT.

In DNA, the CDR3 is TGTGCCAGCAGCTTAGCGGCCCTAGCGGGAACTACAGATACGCAGTATTTT. Encoded protein: CASSLAALAGTTDTQYF. J is TRBJ2-3 and V is TRBV7-2; 9 nucleotides align to TRBD2. Looked up from germline, CDR1 is SGHTA and CDR2 is FQGNSA. This CDR3 region has 17 residues. V gave up 0 bases and J gave up 3 bases; unmatched junction bases: 7.